Reported below is one T cell receptor (beta chain). Its antigen remains unknown. Documented treatment: roughly ten-day PBMC culture with coronavirus spike peptide pools or control peptides (ViraFEST assay). Every well contained approximately 2 million PBMCs, which were grown with approximately 9.6 IU/ml IL-2 and 10 ug/ml peptide pools. Sequencing of cultured CD4+ T cell DNA used the Oncomine TCR Beta short-read assay. MiXCR was run by TCRdb on the PCR reads, yielding one entry per CDR3 protein. The table shows more than 3,000 distinct CDR3 sequences, with 35% to 50% occurring only once. This entry is derived from a study of vaccination and CD4 T cells after COVID-19. About the research overall: Fewer than ten convalescent cases were mild and one was severe, and all had been SARS-CoV-2 positive by nasal swab PCR. Researchers treated cells with overlapping spike peptides taken from SARS-CoV-2, HCoV-NL63, HCoV-OC43 and HCoV-229E. Study-level points and caveats: Convalescent patients displayed spike mono-reactivity in 304 of 307 vaccine-specific clones.

V was clipped by 5 bases and J by 5 bases, with 16 bases between them. CDR3 length equals 16 residues. CDR1 and CDR2 (germline): MNHEY, SMNVEV (reference sequence). The chain uses TRBV27 and TRBJ1-6, with a tentative D call TRBD1 (6 bases). Sequenced input: CD4+ T cells from blood, cultured in vitro. The clonotype comes from a human donor who had recovered from COVID-19. CDR3 bases: TGTGCCAGCAGTCTCGAGGGGGGTTGGAATAATTCACCCCTCCACTTT. This encodes CASSLEGGWNNSPLHF.